This T cell receptor beta chain was captured in a study of OX40 agonist ivuxolimab in advanced cancers. At the level of the study: Every 2 weeks, patients received ivuxolimab intravenously, dosed at 0.01 to 10 mg/kg. People in dose escalation had one of these cancers: hepatocellular carcinoma, melanoma, renal cell or head and neck cancer. Study-wide points: The authors did not determine the antigen specificity of the expanded peripheral T cells.

The germline CDR1 and CDR2 sequences are SGDLS and YYNGEE. The germline V and J ends were trimmed by 3 bases and 7 bases, with 20 bases remaining between them. This CDR3 is built from 17 residues. Peripheral blood came from all dose cohorts at three timepoints. Produced via immunoSEQ multiplex PCR; TCRdb's table is partial and in-frame only. The data show tens of thousands of clones, with roughly 87% seen just once and roughly 0.32% held by the top ten. Remarks on this clone: Its target is not known.

The receptor's source is an adult with an advanced solid tumor such as melanoma, head and neck, liver or kidney cancer. This rearrangement joins TRBV9 to TRBJ1-6; maybe TRBD1 (6 bases). The specimen comprised CD4+ or CD8+ T cells sorted from blood, sampled in a trial of the OX40 agonist ivuxolimab. Written as DNA, the CDR3 is TGTGCCAGCAGCGGGAATGGGGGCCCTTCGGGGAATTCACCCCTCCACTTT. Translated: CASSGNGGPSGNSPLHF.